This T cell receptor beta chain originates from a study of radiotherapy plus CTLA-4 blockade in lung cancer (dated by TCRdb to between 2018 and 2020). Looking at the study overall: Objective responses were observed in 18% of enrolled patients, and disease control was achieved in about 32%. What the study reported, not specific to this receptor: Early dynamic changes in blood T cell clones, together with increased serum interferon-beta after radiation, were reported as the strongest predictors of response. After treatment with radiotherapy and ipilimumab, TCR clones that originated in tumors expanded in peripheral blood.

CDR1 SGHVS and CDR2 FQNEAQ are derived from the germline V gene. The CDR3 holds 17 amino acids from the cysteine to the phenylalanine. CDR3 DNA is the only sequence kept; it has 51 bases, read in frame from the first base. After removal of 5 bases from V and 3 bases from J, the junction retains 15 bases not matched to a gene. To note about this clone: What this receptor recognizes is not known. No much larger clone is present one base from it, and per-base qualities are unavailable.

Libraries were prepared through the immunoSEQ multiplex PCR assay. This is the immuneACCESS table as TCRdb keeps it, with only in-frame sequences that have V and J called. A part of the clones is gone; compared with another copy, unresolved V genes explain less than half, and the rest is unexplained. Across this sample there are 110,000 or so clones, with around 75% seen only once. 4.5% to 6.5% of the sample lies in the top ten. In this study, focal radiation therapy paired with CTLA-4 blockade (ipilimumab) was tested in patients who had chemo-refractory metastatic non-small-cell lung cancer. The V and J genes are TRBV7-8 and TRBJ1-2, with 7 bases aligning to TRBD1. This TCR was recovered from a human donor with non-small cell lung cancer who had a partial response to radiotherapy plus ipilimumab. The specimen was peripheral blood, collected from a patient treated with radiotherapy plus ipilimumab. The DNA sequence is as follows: TGTGCCAGCAGCCTACTTCCAATAGGGGGCGCGGACTATGGCTACACCTTC. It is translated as CASSLLPIGGADYGYTF. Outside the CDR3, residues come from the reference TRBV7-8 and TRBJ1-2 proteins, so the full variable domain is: GAGVSQSPRYKVAKRGQDVALRCDPISGHVSLFWYQQALGQGPEFLTYFQNEAQLDKSGLPSDRFFAERPEGSVSTLKIQRTQQEDSAVYLCASSLLPIGGADYGYTFGSGTRLTVV.